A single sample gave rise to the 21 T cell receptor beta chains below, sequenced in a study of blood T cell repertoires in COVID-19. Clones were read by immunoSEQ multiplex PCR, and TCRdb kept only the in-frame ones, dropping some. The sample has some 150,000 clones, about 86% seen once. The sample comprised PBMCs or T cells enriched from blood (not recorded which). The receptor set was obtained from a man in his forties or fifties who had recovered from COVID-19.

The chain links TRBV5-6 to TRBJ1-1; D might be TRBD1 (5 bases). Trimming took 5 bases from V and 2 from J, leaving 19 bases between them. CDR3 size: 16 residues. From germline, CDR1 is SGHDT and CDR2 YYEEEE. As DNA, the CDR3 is TGTGCCAGCAGGAGGGAGGGGACCGATACTAACACTGAAGCTTTCTTT. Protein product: CASRREGTDTNTEAFF.

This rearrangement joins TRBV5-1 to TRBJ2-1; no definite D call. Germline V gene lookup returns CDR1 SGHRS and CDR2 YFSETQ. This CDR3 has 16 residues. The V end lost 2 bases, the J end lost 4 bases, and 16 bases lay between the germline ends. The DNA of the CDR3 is TGCGCCAGCAGCTTAGCCCCTGGCTCGGGTTACAATGAGCAGTTCTTC. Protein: CASSLAPGSGYNEQFF.

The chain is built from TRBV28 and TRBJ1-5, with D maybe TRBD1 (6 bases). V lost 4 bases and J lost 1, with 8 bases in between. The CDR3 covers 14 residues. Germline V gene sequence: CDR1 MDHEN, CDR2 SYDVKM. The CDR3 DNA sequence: TGTGCCAGCAGTTCAGGACAGAGCAATCAGCCCCAGCATTTT. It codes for CASSSGQSNQPQHF.

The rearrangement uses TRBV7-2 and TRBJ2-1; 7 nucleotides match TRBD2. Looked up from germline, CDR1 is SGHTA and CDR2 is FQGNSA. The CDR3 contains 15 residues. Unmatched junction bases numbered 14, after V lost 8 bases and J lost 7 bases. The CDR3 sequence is CASLLKRGGGNEQFF. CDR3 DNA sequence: TGTGCCAGCCTCCTTAAGCGGGGAGGAGGGAATGAGCAGTTCTTC.

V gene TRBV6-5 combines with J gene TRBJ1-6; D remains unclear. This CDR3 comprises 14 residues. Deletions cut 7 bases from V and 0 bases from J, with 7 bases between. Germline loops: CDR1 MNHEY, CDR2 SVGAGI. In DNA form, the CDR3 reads TGTGCCAGCACTTTGAGCTCCTATAATTCACCCCTCCACTTT. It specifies CASTLSSYNSPLHF.

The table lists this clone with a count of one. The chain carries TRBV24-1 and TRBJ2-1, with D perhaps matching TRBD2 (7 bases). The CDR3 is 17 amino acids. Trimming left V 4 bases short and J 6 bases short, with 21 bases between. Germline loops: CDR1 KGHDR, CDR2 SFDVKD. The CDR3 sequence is CATSETAWGGRGNEQFF. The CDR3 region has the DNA TGTGCCACCAGTGAAACCGCCTGGGGGGGCCGGGGCAATGAGCAGTTCTTC.

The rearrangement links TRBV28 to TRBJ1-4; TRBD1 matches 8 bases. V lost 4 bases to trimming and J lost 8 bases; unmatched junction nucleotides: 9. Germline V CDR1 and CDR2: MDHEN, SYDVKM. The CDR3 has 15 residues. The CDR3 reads CASSSPGGEGEKLFF. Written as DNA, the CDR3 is TGTGCCAGCAGTTCGCCAGGGGGCGAGGGGGAAAAACTGTTTTTT.

Here the CDR3 reads CASSLVRPSGGYEQYF. In nucleotides, the CDR3 is TGTGCCAGCAGCTTAGTGCGGCCTAGCGGGGGATACGAGCAGTACTTC. The rearrangement uses TRBV7-9 and TRBJ2-7, with TRBD2 matching over 10 bases. CDR1 and CDR2 from the germline V gene are SEHNR and FQNEAQ (reference sequence). V lost 1 base to trimming and J lost 4 bases; unmatched junction nucleotides: 7. The CDR3 has 16 amino acids.

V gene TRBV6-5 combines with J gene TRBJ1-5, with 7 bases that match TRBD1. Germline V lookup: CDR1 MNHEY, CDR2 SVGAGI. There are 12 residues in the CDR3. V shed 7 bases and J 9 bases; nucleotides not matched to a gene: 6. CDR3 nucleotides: TGTGCCAGCAAAGACAGGGTAGGGCCCCAGCATTTT. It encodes CASKDRVGPQHF.

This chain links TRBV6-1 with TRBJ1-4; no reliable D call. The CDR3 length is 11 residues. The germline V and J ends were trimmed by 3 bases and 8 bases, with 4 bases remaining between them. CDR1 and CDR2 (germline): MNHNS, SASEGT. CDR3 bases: TGTGCCAGCAGTGACCAAGAAAAACTGTTTTTT. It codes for CASSDQEKLFF.

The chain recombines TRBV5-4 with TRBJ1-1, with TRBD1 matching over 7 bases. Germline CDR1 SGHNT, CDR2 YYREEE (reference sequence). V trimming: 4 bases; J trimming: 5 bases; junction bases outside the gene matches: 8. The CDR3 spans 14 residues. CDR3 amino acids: CASSRETGWTEAFF. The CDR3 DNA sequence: TGTGCCAGCAGCCGAGAGACAGGGTGGACTGAAGCTTTCTTT.

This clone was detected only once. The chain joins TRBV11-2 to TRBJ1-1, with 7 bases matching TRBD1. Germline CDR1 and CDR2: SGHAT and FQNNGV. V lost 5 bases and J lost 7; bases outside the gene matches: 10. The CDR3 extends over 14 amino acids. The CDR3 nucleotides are TGTGCCAGCAGCGGACGCACAGGGGTTAATGAAGCTTTCTTT. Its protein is CASSGRTGVNEAFF.

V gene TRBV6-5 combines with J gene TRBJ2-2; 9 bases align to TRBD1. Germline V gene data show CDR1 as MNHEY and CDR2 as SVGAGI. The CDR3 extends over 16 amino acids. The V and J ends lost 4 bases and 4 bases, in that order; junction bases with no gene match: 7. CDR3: CASSSGQGRGTGELFF. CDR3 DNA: TGTGCCAGCAGTTCCGGACAGGGGAGAGGCACCGGGGAGCTGTTTTTT.

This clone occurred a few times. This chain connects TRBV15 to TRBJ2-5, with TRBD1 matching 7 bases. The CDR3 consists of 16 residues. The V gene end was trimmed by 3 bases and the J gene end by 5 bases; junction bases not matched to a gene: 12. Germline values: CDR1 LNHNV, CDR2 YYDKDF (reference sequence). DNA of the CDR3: TGTGCCACCAGCAGGGAGCGACAGGGCTTGGGGGAGACCCAGTACTTC. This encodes CATSRERQGLGETQYF.

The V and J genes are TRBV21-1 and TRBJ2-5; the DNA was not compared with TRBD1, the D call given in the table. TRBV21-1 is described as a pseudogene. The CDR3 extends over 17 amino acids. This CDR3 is CASSKENPDRGKETQYF. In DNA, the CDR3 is TGTGCCAGCAGCAAAGAGAACCCGGACAGGGGTAAGGAGACCCAGTACTTC.

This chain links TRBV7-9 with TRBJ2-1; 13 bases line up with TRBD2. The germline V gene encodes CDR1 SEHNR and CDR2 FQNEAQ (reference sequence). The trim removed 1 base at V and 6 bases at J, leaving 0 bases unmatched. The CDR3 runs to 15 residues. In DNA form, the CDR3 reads TGTGCCAGCAGCTTAGGACTAGCGGGGGGCAATGAGCAGTTCTTC. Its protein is CASSLGLAGGNEQFF. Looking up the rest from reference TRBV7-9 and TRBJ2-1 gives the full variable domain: DTGVSQNPRHKITKRGQNVTFRCDPISEHNRLYWYRQTLGQGPEFLTYFQNEAQLEKSRLLSDRFSAERPKGSFSTLEIQRTEQGDSAMYLCASSLGLAGGNEQFFGPGTRLTVL.

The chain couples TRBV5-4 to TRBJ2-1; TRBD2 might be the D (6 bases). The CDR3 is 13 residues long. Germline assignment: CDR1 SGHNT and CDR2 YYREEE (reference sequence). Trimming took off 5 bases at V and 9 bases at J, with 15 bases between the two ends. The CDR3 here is CASRSPSASEQFF. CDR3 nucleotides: TGTGCCAGCAGGTCCCCTAGCGCAAGTGAGCAGTTCTTC.

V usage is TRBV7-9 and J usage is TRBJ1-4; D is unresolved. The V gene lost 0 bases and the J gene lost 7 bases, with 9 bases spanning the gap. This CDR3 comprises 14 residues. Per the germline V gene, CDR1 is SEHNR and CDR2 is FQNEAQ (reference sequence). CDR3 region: CASSLAEGSEKLFF. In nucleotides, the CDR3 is TGTGCCAGCAGCTTAGCGGAGGGATCTGAAAAACTGTTTTTT. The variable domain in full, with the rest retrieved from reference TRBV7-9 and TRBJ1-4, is DTGVSQNPRHKITKRGQNVTFRCDPISEHNRLYWYRQTLGQGPEFLTYFQNEAQLEKSRLLSDRFSAERPKGSFSTLEIQRTEQGDSAMYLCASSLAEGSEKLFFGSGTQLSVL.

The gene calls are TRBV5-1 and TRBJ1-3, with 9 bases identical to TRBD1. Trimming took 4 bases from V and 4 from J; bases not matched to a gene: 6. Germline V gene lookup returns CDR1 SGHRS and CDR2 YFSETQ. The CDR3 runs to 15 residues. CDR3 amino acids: CASSPAGQGGNTIYF. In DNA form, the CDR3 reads TGCGCCAGCAGCCCGGCGGGACAGGGAGGAAACACCATATATTTT.

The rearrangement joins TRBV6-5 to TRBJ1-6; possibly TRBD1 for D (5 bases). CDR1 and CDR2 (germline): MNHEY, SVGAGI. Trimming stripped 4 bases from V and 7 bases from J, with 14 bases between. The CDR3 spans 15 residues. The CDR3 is CASSLLRGGNSPLHF. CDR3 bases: TGTGCCAGCAGTTTACTAAGGGGAGGGAATTCACCCCTCCACTTT.

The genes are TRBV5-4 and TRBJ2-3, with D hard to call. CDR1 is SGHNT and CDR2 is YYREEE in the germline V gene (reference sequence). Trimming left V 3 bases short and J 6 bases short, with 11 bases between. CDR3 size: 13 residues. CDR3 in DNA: TGTGCCAGCAGCTCATCCTACTCTGATACGCAGTATTTT. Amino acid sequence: CASSSSYSDTQYF. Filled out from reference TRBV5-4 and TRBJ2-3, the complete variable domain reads ETGVTQSPTHLIKTRGQQVTLRCSSQSGHNTVSWYQQALGQGPQFIFQYYREEENGRGNFPPRFSGLQFPNYSSELNVNALELDDSALYLCASSSSYSDTQYFGPGTRLTVL.